This TCR beta chain is from a study of cytomegalovirus exposure and HLA in healthy donors. Study-level results: The study listed about 150 cytomegalovirus-associated TCR beta chains.

This clone has only one observation. The target antigen is unknown. Primers: 60 Vbeta forward and 13 Jbeta reverse. Method: immunoSEQ multiplex PCR; TCRdb's copy keeps in-frame clones and lacks some. Among nearly 80,000 clones, around 77% were seen once, and the ten largest hold 22%. Sequencing was carried out using PBMCs. The source of this sequence is a middle-aged woman in good health and CMV-seropositive.

The CDR3 reads CASSLGDRVGSPLHF. The CDR3 nucleotides read TGTGCCAGCAGCTTGGGGGACAGGGTCGGTTCACCCCTCCACTTT. This chain connects TRBV5-4 to TRBJ1-6; TRBD1 aligns across 9 bases. Germline trimming cut 0 bases from V and 9 bases from J; bases unmatched to any gene: 4. Germline V gives CDR1 SGHNT, CDR2 YYREEE (reference sequence). The CDR3 totals 15 residues. Full variable domain (outside the CDR3, taken from reference TRBV5-4 and TRBJ1-6): ETGVTQSPTHLIKTRGQQVTLRCSSQSGHNTVSWYQQALGQGPQFIFQYYREEENGRGNFPPRFSGLQFPNYSSELNVNALELDDSALYLCASSLGDRVGSPLHFGNGTRLTVT.